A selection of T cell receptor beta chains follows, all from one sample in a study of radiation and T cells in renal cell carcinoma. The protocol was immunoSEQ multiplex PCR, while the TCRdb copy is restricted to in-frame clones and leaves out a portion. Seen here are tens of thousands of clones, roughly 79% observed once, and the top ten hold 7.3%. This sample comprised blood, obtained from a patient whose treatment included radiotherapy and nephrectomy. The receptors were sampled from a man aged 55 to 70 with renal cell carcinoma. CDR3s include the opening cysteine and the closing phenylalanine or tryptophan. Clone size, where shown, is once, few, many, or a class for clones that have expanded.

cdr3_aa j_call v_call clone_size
CASTPGEANTGELFF TRBJ2-2 TRBV19 few
CASSSGEVYGNQPQHF TRBJ1-5 TRBV5-5 few
CASSTATISNEQFF TRBJ2-1 TRBV19 NA
CASSLTRGWEPQHF TRBJ1-5 TRBV5-8 NA
CASSLNAGVAFF TRBJ1-1 TRBV6-6 few
CASSLGRNGELFF TRBJ2-2 TRBV7-9 NA
CASSVHRGGASYEQYF TRBJ2-7 TRBV18 few
CASSLISGADEQFF TRBJ2-1 TRBV5-1 NA
CASSFWQGRGNTEAFF TRBJ1-1 TRBV27 NA
CSVDSYRGPEAFF TRBJ1-1 TRBV29-1 NA
CAISVSRSQETQYF TRBJ2-5 TRBV10-3 once
CASSLWGNQETQYF TRBJ2-5 TRBV5-1 NA
CASSLIGVGGGYTF TRBJ1-2 TRBV7-2 NA
CASSPRLQDRPLHF TRBJ1-6 TRBV6-5 NA
CASSLPGESTEAFF TRBJ1-1 TRBV5-6 NA
CASSPQTHQPQHF TRBJ1-5 TRBV7-2 NA
CASRLSGGLGEQFF TRBJ2-1 TRBV6-5 NA
CASRQTGSATEAFF TRBJ1-1 TRBV5-1 NA
CASRAGVGRETQYF TRBJ2-5 TRBV5-8 NA
CASSSRAGEQFF TRBJ2-1 TRBV28 NA
CASSVDGTESGNTIYF TRBJ1-3 TRBV9 NA
CASGLDSYYQPQHF TRBJ1-5 TRBV2 NA
CASKPSGSNDEQFF TRBJ2-1 TRBV2 NA
CSASGLHGYTF TRBJ1-2 TRBV20-1 NA
CASNSNSRANVLTF TRBJ2-6 TRBV2 NA
CASSPPVWTEGTEAFF TRBJ1-1 TRBV18 NA
CAWSDRDTEAFF TRBJ1-1 TRBV30 NA
CASSLGHNNEQFF TRBJ2-1 TRBV11-3 NA
CASSRSGDTEAFF TRBJ1-1 TRBV14 NA
CASTSRTLSSEQFF TRBJ2-1 TRBV11-2 NA
CASRPTGGNEQFF TRBJ2-1 TRBV9 NA
CASRSQGAGLGGEQYF TRBJ2-7 TRBV2 once
CASSFSTDIYYEQYF TRBJ2-7 TRBV11-2 NA
CASSIDGAALHF TRBJ1-6 TRBV19 NA
CASSPQTGVETQYF TRBJ2-5 TRBV5-1 NA
CASNTGEVSRVGTF TRBJ1-2 TRBV28 NA
CASSESASETQYF TRBJ2-5 TRBV10-1 NA
CASSIRTGGDGYTF TRBJ1-2 TRBV19 NA
CASSFYHPGRLRAVTSTDTQYF TRBJ2-3 TRBV5-1 NA
CASSRDYTEAFF TRBJ1-1 TRBV16 NA
CASSQKGWPLPNYGYTF TRBJ1-2 TRBV14 NA
CASKRGMGPNQPQHF TRBJ1-5 TRBV2 NA
CASSQGGEGAYGYTF TRBJ1-2 TRBV4-1 few
CASSQGRTYTEAFF TRBJ1-1 TRBV6-5 NA
CASSATPGGGGYTF TRBJ1-2 TRBV9 few
CATSREASDINEQFF TRBJ2-1 TRBV15 NA
CASSLEDRVVQPQHF TRBJ1-5 TRBV11-3 many